The T cell receptor beta chain described here comes from a study of cytomegalovirus exposure and HLA in healthy donors. The study's findings and limits: Common viral pathogens were later found to be apparently linked to several of the most significant clusters. Associated with HLA alleles at 0.05 false discovery rate in a later analysis were 16,951 TCR beta sequences.

As for this clone: Its antigen is as yet unknown. The sample has other DNA sequences that encode this CDR3 too.

The PCR employed 60 Vbeta primers together with 13 Jbeta primers. The method was immunoSEQ multiplex PCR; TCRdb's version includes in-frame clones alone and lacks a portion of them. The sample has under 200,000 clones, 68% seen once. Though nominally healthy at sampling, donors likely had unrecorded immune exposures. Sequenced sample: PBMCs. The TCR comes from a woman under 30 in good health and CMV-seropositive.

As DNA, the CDR3 is TGTGCCAGCAGTTATGGGTGGGGGACAGGGAACACTGAAGCTTTCTTT. Its translation: CASSYGWGTGNTEAFF. The chain uses TRBV6-5 and TRBJ1-1; 8 bases match TRBD1. The V segment lost 3 bases and the J segment 1 base; nucleotides outside the gene matches: 7. CDR1 is MNHEY, CDR2 SVGAGI, per germline. The CDR3 covers 16 residues.